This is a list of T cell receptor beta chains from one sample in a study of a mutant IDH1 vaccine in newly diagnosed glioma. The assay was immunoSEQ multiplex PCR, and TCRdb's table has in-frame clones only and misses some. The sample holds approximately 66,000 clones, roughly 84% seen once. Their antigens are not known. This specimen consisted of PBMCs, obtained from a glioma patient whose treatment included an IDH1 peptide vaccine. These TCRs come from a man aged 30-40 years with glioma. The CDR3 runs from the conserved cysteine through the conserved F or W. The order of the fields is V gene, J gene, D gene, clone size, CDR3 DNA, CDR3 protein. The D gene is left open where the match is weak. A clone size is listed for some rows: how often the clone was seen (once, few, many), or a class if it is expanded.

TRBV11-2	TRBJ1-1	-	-	TGTGCCAGCAGCCTACGGGACACCTACACTGAAGCTTTCTTT	CASSLRDTYTEAFF
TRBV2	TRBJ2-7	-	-	TGTGCCACCCAGAGTCCACTCTACGAGCAGTACTTC	CATQSPLYEQYF
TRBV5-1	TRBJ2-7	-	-	TGCGCCAGCAGCTTGGAACCGGGGGTCTCCGAGCAGTACTTC	CASSLEPGVSEQYF
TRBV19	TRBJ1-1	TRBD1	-	TGTGCCAGTAGTAAGACAGGGGGCTGGGAACTCCACACTGAAGCTTTCTTT	CASSKTGGWELHTEAFF
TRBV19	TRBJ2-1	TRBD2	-	TGTGCCAGTAGTTCGGGGGGGAATGAGCAGTTCTTC	CASSSGGNEQFF
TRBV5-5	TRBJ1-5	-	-	TGTGCCAGCAGCTTGCCCGATCAGCCCCAGCATTTT	CASSLPDQPQHF
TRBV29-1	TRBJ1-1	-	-	TGCAGCGTCACCGGGAGGGAAGGTAAGAACACTGAAGCTTTCTTT	CSVTGREGKNTEAFF
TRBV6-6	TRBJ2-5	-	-	TGTGCCAGCAGCGTAGGGGGGGAAGAGACCCAGTACTTC	CASSVGGEETQYF
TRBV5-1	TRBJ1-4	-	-	TGCGCCAGCAGCTTGGGCACGGCAACTAATGAAAAACTGTTTTTT	CASSLGTATNEKLFF
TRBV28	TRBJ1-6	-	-	TGTGCCAGCAGTTTAAAGGGTGGACGGGGGGCTAGCTCCTATAATTCACCCCTCCACTTT	CASSLKGGRGASSYNSPLHF
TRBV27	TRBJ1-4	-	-	TGTGCCAGCAGTAAGGGACCGGCTCACAATGAAAAACTGTTTTTT	CASSKGPAHNEKLFF
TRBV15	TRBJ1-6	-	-	TGTGCCACCAGCAGAGATCGGGGCAATTCACCCCTCCACTTT	CATSRDRGNSPLHF
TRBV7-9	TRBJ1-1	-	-	TGTGCCAGCAGAGCATTAAGAGGGGAAGGGTTGAACACTGAAGCTTTCTTT	CASRALRGEGLNTEAFF
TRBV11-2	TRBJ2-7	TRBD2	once	TGTGCCAGCAGCGCCCTCCTTGGCGGGGGGGCATACGAGCAGTACTTC	CASSALLGGGAYEQYF
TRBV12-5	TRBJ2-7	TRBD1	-	TGTGCTGGGGGACAGGGTCGCTCCTACGAGCAGTACTTC	CAGGQGRSYEQYF
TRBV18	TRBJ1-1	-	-	TGTGCCAGCTCTATTTGGCGGCAGAACACTGAAGCTTTCTTT	CASSIWRQNTEAFF
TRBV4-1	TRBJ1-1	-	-	TGCGCCAGCAGCCAAGTTTGGGGGATGAACACTGAAGCTTTCTTT	CASSQVWGMNTEAFF
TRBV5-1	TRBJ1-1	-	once	TGCGCCAGCAGCTTGCTCTCCCTAGCAAACACTGAAGCTTTCTTT	CASSLLSLANTEAFF
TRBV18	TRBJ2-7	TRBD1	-	TGTGCCAGCTCAATTGGGACAGGGGACCACGAGCAGTACTTC	CASSIGTGDHEQYF
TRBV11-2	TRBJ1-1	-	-	TGTGCCAGTAGCACAGACCCTCGGGACGTGAACACTGAAGCTTTCTTT	CASSTDPRDVNTEAFF
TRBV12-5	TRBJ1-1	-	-	TGTGCTAGTGGTGGCGACGCAGGGGCTGAAGCTTTCTTT	CASGGDAGAEAFF
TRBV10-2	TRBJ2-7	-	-	TGCGCCAGCAGTGCGATACAGGATTTGTCCTACGAGCAGTACTTC	CASSAIQDLSYEQYF
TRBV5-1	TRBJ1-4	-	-	TGCGCCAGCAGCTTGGTACAGGAAAGTACACGATGGTTTTTT	CASSLVQESTRWFF
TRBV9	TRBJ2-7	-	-	TGTGCCAGCAGCGTAGAGGGAAAAGCGCCCCACGAGCAGTACTTC	CASSVEGKAPHEQYF
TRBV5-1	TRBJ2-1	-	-	TGCGCCAGCAGCTTGGGACCCGATGAGCAGTTCTTC	CASSLGPDEQFF
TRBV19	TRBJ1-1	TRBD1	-	TGTGCCAGTAGTTTTTCCGGGACAGGGGGCACTGAAGCTTTCTTT	CASSFSGTGGTEAFF
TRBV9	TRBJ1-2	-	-	TGTGCCAGCAGCGTAGGACAGCTAGCTAACTATGGCTACACCTTC	CASSVGQLANYGYTF
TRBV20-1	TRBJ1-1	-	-	TGCAGTGCTAGAGGCCTCGAGGCGGCTTTCTTT	CSARGLEAAFF
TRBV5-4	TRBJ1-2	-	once	TGTGCCAGCAGCCCCCTTAGCGGCTATGGCTACACCTTC	CASSPLSGYGYTF
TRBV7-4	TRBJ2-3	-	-	TGTGCCAGCAGCTTCCGTACAGATACGCAGTATTTT	CASSFRTDTQYF
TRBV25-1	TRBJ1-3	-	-	TGTGCCAGCAGTTCCTTCGACGGGTTCTCTGGAAACACCATATATTTT	CASSSFDGFSGNTIYF
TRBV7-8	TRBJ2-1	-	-	TGTGCCAGCAGCCCCCTCCGGGACCGCTACAATGAGCAGTTCTTC	CASSPLRDRYNEQFF
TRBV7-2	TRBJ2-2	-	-	TGTGCCAGCAGGCCGGGACCTGCGACCGGGGAGCTGTTTTTT	CASRPGPATGELFF
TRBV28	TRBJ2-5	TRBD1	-	TGTGCCAGCAGCCCACAGGGGGCCGTAAAGACCCAGTACTTC	CASSPQGAVKTQYF
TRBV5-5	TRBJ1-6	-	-	TGTGCCAGCAGCCGGAATTCACCCCTCCACTTT	CASSRNSPLHF
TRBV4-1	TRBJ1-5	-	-	TGCGCCAGCAGCCCCGCGTGGAGTTCTAGCAATCAGCCCCAGCATTTT	CASSPAWSSSNQPQHF